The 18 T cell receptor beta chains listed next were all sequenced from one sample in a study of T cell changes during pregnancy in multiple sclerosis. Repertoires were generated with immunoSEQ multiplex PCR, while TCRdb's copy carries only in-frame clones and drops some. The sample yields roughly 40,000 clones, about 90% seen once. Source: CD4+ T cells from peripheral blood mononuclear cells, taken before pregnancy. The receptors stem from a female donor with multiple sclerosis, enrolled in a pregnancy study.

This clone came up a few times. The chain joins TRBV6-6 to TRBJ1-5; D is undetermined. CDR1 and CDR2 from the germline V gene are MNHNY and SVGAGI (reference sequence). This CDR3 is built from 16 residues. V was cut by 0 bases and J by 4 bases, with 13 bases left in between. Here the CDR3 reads CASSYSKGGYNQPQHF. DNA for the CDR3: TGTGCCAGCAGTTACTCTAAGGGAGGTTATAATCAGCCCCAGCATTTT.

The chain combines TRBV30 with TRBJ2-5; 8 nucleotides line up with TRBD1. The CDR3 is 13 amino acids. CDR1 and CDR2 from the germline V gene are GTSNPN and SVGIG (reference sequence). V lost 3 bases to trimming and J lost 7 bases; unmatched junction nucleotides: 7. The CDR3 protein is CAWRDRAGWTQYF. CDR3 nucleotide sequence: TGTGCCTGGAGGGACAGGGCCGGGTGGACCCAGTACTTC.

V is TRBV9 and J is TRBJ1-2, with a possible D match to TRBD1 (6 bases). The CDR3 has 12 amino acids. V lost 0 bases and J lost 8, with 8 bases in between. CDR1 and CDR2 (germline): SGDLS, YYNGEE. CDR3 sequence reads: CASSVDREGYTF. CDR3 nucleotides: TGTGCCAGCAGCGTAGACAGGGAGGGCTACACCTTC.

The DNA for the CDR3 is TGTGCCACCAGCATCGATCAGGACTTCATGAACACTGAAGCTTTCTTT. This translates into CATSIDQDFMNTEAFF. The J gene is TRBJ1-1, the V gene TRBV15; no clear D. This CDR3 region has 16 residues. The germline gives CDR1 LNHNV, CDR2 YYDKDF (reference sequence). Trimming took 4 bases from V and 0 from J, leaving 15 bases between them.

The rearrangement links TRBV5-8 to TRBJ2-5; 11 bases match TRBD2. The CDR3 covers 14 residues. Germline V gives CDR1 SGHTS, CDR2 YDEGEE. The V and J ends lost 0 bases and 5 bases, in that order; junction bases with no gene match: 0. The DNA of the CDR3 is TGTGCCAGCAGCTTGGGGACTAGCGGGGAGACCCAGTACTTC. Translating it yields CASSLGTSGETQYF.

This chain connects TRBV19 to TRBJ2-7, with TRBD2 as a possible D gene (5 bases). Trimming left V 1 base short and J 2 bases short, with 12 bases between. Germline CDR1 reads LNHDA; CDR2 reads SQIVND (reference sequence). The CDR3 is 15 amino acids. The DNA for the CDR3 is TGTGCCAGTAGTATAGTGCTAGCCTCGACCTACGAGCAGTACTTC. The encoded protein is CASSIVLASTYEQYF.

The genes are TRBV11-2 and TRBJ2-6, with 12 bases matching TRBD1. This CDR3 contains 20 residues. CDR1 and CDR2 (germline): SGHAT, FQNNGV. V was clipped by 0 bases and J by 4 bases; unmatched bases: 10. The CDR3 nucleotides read TGTGCCAGCAGCTTAGATCTAACGGGACAGGGGGCTCTCGGGGCCAACGTCCTGACTTTC. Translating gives CASSLDLTGQGALGANVLTF.

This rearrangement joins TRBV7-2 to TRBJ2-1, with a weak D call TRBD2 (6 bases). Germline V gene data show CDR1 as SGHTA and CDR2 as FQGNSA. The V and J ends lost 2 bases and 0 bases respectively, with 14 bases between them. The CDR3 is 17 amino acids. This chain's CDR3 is CASSLRFGGGSYNEQFF. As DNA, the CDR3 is TGTGCCAGCAGCTTAAGGTTCGGGGGTGGCTCCTACAATGAGCAGTTCTTC.

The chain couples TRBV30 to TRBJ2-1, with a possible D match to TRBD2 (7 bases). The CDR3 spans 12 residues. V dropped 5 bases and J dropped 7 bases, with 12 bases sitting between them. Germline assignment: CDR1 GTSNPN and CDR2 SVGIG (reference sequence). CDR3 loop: CAWEGGPNEQFF. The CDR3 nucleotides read TGTGCCTGGGAGGGGGGGCCGAATGAGCAGTTCTTC.

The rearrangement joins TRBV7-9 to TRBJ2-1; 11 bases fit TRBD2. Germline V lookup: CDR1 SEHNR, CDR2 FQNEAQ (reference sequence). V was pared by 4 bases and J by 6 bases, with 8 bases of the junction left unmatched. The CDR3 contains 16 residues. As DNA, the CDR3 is TGTGCCAGCAGCTCGGGGTTAGCGGGAGGGCTCAATGAGCAGTTCTTC. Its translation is CASSSGLAGGLNEQFF.

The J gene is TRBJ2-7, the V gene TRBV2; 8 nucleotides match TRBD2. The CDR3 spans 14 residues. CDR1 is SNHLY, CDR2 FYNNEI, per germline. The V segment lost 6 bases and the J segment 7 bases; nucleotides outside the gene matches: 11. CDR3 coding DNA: TGTGCCAGCAGCGGGGACCGCCGGGGGGGTGAGCAGTACTTC. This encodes CASSGDRRGGEQYF.

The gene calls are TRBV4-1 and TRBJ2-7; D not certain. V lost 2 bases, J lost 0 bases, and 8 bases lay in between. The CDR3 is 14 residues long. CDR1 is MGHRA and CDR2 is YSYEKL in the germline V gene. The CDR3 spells CASSQYSSSYEQYF. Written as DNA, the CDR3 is TGCGCCAGCAGCCAATACAGTAGCTCCTACGAGCAGTACTTC.

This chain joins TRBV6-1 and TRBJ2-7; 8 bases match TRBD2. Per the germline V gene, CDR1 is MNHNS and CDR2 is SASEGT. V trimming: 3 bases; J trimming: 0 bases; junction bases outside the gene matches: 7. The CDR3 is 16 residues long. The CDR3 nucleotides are TGTGCCAGCAGTGATGAAAGGCGGGGGGTCTCCTACGAGCAGTACTTC. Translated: CASSDERRGVSYEQYF.

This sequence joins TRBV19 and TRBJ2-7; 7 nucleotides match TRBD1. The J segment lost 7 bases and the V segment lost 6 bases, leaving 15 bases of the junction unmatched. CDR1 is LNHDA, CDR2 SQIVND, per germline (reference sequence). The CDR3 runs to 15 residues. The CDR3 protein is CASSATGTAPREQYF. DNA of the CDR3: TGTGCCAGTAGCGCGACCGGGACAGCCCCTAGGGAGCAGTACTTC.

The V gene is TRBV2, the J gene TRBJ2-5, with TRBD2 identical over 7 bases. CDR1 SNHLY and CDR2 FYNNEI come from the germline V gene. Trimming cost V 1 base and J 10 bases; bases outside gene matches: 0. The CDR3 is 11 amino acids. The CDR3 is CASSEGGGQYF. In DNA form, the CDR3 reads TGTGCCAGCAGTGAAGGGGGGGGCCAGTACTTC. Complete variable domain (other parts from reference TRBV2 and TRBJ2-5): EPEVTQTPSHQVTQMGQEVILRCVPISNHLYFYWYRQILGQKVEFLVSFYNNEISEKSEIFDDQFSVERPDGSNFTLKIRSTKLEDSAMYFCASSEGGGQYFGPGTRLLVL.

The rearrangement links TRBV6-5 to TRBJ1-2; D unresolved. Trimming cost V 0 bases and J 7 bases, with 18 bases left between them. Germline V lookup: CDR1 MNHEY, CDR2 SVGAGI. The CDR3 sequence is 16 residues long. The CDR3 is CASSYSPLMAATGYTF. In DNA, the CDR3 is TGTGCCAGCAGTTACTCGCCATTAATGGCAGCGACTGGCTACACCTTC.

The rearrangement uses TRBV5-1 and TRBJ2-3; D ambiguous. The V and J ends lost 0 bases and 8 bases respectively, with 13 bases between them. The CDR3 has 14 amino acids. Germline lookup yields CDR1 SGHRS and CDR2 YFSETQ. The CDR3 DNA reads TGCGCCAGCAGCTTGGTCCCGGAGTTGGGTACGCAGTATTTT. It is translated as CASSLVPELGTQYF. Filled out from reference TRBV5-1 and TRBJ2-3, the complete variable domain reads KAGVTQTPRYLIKTRGQQVTLSCSPISGHRSVSWYQQTPGQGLQFLFEYFSETQRNKGNFPGRFSGRQFSNSRSEMNVSTLELGDSALYLCASSLVPELGTQYFGPGTRLTVL.

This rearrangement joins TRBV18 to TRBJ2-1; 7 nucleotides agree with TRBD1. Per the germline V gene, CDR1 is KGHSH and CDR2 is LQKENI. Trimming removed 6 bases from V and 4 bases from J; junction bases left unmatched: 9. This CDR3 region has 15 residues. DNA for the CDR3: TGTGCCAGCTCGCCAGACAGGGCCATTTACAATGAGCAGTTCTTC. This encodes CASSPDRAIYNEQFF.